The T cell receptor (beta chain) under discussion was sequenced for a study of T cell repertoires in cytomegalovirus infection. About the research overall: Based on public TCR beta signatures, there were indications of CMV infection and of a matching HLA type. Findings of the study overall: Cumulative frequency of public TCR beta families picked out carriers of CMV plus the relevant HLA. HLA-C-restricted, CMV-specific TCR beta clonotypes were dominant ex vivo.

This clonotype was detected ten times or more. What it binds is not known. TCRdb recomputed calls from the reads with MiXCR, one row per CDR3 protein. The sample yields around 300,000 distinct CDR3 sequences, less than 25% seen once. Per germline, CDR1 SGHVS and CDR2 FNYEAQ. Losses at the gene ends were 5 bases for V and 3 bases for J; bases not matched to a gene: 10. This CDR3 is built from 16 residues. The sequence was collected from a human donor in good health (CMV status not recorded). Some clones in this sample may be carry-over from other donors' samples. This rearrangement joins TRBV7-6 to TRBJ2-1, with TRBD2 identical over 7 bases. This material consisted of cultured PBMCs, taken from culture after CMV antigen stimulation. CDR3 DNA: TGTGCCAGCAGCCCACCGAGCGGGAACATCTACAATGAGCAGTTCTTC. Its protein is CASSPPSGNIYNEQFF. Together with reference TRBV7-6 and TRBJ2-1, the CDR3 gives the full variable domain: GAGVSQSPRYKVTKRGQDVALRCDPISGHVSLYWYRQALGQGPEFLTYFNYEAQQDKSGLPNDRFSAERPEGSISTLTIQRTEQRDSAMYRCASSPPSGNIYNEQFFGPGTRLTVL.